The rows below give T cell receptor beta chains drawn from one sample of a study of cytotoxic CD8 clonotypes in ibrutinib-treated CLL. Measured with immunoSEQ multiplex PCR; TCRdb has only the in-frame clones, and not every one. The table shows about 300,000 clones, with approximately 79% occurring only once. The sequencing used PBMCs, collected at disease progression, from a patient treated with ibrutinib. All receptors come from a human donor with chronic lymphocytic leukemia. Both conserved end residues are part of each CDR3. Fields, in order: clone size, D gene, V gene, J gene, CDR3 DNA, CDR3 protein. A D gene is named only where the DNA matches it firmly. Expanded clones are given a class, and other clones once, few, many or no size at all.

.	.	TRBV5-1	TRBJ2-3	TGCGCCAGCAGCCCGGGCGGCCGCACAGATACGCAGTATTTT	CASSPGGRTDTQYF
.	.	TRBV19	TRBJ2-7	TGTGCCAGTAGTATCGAAACCGGCAACTCCTACGAGCAGTACTTC	CASSIETGNSYEQYF
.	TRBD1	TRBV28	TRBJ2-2	TGTGCCAGCAGTTTGGACTCGGGACAGGGGGCCGGGGAGCTGTTTTTT	CASSLDSGQGAGELFF
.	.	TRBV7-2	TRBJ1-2	TGTGCCAGCAGCTCCTCCGGGACCAGGGGCTACACCTTC	CASSSSGTRGYTF
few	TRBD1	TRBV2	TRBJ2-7	TGTGCCAGAGGACAGGGCTACGAGCAGTACTTC	CARGQGYEQYF
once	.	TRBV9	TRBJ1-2	TGTGCCAGCAGCGCGTGGGTAAACGTGGGCTACACCTTC	CASSAWVNVGYTF
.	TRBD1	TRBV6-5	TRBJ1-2	TGTGCCAGCAGTTACGTTGGACAGGGGGCACAGTATGGCTACACCTTC	CASSYVGQGAQYGYTF
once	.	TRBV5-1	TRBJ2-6	TGCGCCAGCAGCCCGCATCGGGGGGCCGAAAACTCTGGGGCCAACGTCCTGACTTTC	CASSPHRGAENSGANVLTF
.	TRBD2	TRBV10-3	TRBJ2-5	TGTGCCATCAGTGAGGTTACTAGCGGGGGGGGAGAGACCCAGTACTTC	CAISEVTSGGGETQYF
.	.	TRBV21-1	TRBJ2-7	TGTGCCAGCAGCAAAGTGGACTACGAGCAGTACTTC	CASSKVDYEQYF
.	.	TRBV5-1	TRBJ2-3	TGCGCCAGCAGCTGGGCTGGGGGCAGGGGCCGTAACCAATTGAGGGATACGCAGTATTTT	CASSWAGGRGRNQLRDTQYF
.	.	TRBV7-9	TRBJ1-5	TGTGCCAGCACCTGGTGGGGGGAGAATCAGCCCCAGCATTTT	CASTWWGENQPQHF
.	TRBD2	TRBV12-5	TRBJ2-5	TGTGCTAGTGGCCGACTAGCGGGGGCGGGAGAGACCCAGTACTTC	CASGRLAGAGETQYF
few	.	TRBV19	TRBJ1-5	TGTGCCAGTAGTTATGGGAGGGGAATGGGCAATCAGCCCCAGCATTTT	CASSYGRGMGNQPQHF
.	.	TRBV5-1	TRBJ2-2	TGCGCCAGCAGGGCGGGTTCCAACACCGGGGAGCTGTTTTTT	CASRAGSNTGELFF
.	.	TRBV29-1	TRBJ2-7	TGCAGCGTTGACTTGGGCAGGAGCGAGCAGTACTTC	CSVDLGRSEQYF
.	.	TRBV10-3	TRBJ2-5	TGTGCCATCAGTGAGTCGAGGGGTAAAGAGACCCAGTACTTC	CAISESRGKETQYF
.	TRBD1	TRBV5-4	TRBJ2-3	TGTGCCAGCAGCTTGGCGGGACAGGGTGCCACAGATACGCAGTATTTT	CASSLAGQGATDTQYF
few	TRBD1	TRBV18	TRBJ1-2	TGTGCCAGCTCACCACCGACAGGGGTCGTCTATGGCTACACCTTC	CASSPPTGVVYGYTF
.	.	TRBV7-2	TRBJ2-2	TGTGCCAGCAGTCTCGGTGCCCCGATATCGAACACCGGGGAGCTGTTTTTT	CASSLGAPISNTGELFF
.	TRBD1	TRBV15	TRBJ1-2	TGTGCCACAACCCCGGACAGGTCTAACTATGGCTACACCTTC	CATTPDRSNYGYTF
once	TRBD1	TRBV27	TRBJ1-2	TGTGCCAGCAGTTTATCGATAAGAGGGGGCGTAGATGGCTACACCTTC	CASSLSIRGGVDGYTF
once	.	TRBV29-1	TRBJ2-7	TGCAGCGTTGTCTCGGGAGACAGCTCCTACGAGCAGTACTTC	CSVVSGDSSYEQYF
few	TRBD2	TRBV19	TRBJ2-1	TGTGCCAGTAATACCGGGACTAGCGTCTACAATGAGCAGTTCTTC	CASNTGTSVYNEQFF
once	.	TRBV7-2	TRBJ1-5	TGTGCCAGCAGCCCTGGAAGGGGGTCGCCGCCCCAGCATTTT	CASSPGRGSPPQHF
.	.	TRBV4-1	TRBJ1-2	TGCGCCAGCAGCCCCCACGATACAGGGTCCTCTGGCTACACCTTC	CASSPHDTGSSGYTF
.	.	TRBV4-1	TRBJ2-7	TGCGCCAGCAGCCAAGATGAGAGGGGAGTTCCCTACGAGCAGTACTTC	CASSQDERGVPYEQYF
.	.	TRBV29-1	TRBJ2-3	TGCAGCGTTTCGGGGAGGGGGGGTAGCACAGATACGCAGTATTTT	CSVSGRGGSTDTQYF
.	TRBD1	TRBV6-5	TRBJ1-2	TGTGCCAGCAGGGACCGACAGGGTGCTGGCTACACCTTC	CASRDRQGAGYTF
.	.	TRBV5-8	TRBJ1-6	TGTGCCAGCAGCCACAGATCCTATAATTCACCCCTCCACTTT	CASSHRSYNSPLHF
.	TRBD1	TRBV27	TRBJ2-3	TGTGCCAGCAAACCGGGACAGGGGGCAGATACGCAGTATTTT	CASKPGQGADTQYF
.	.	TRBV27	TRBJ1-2	TGTGCCAGCAGTCCCCGCGGAGGGTTCGACTATGGCTACACCTTC	CASSPRGGFDYGYTF
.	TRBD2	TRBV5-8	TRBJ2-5	TGTGCCAGCAGCCCCCGGACTAGCGGGGGGCCTTCAGAGACCCAGTACTTC	CASSPRTSGGPSETQYF
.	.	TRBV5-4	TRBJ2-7	TGTGCCAGCAGCCCGGACCGGCCGAGCTACGAGCAGTACTTC	CASSPDRPSYEQYF
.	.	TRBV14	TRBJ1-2	TGTGCCAGCAGCCAAGACTATGACTATGGCTACACCTTC	CASSQDYDYGYTF
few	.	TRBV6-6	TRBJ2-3	TGTGCCAGCGGTCTGAGGGCGGCGAGCACAGATACGCAGTATTTT	CASGLRAASTDTQYF
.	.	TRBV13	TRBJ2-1	TGTGCCAGCAGCGCCCCACTCTCCTACAATGAGCAGTTCTTC	CASSAPLSYNEQFF
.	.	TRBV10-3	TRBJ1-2	TGTGCCATCAGTGAGTCGACAGCTTATGGCTACACCTTC	CAISESTAYGYTF
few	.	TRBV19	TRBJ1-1	TGTGCCAGTAGTATGAACAGGTTGAACACTGAAGCTTTCTTT	CASSMNRLNTEAFF
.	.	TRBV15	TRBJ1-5	TGTGCCACCAGCAGAGTCGGGGCAGGGCCCCAGCATTTT	CATSRVGAGPQHF
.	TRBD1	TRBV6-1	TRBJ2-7	TGTGCCAGCAGTTGGGGACAGGGAGCCTACGAGCAGTACTTC	CASSWGQGAYEQYF
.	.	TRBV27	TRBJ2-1	TGTGCCAGCAGTTTAGTGGCAGGGAAGCAGTTCTTC	CASSLVAGKQFF
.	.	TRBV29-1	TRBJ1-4	TGCAGCGCCCGGAGGACTAATGAAAAACTGTTTTTT	CSARRTNEKLFF
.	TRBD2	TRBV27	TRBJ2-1	TGTGCCAGCAGGCGGACTAGCGGGAGAGATGAGCAGTTCTTC	CASRRTSGRDEQFF
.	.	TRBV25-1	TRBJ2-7	TGTGCCAGCAGTGATCCCCACAGGAGGGGGAACTACGAGCAGTACTTC	CASSDPHRRGNYEQYF
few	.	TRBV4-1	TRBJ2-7	TGCGCCAGCAGCCAAGATATGGGGTGGGGGGAGCAGTACTTC	CASSQDMGWGEQYF
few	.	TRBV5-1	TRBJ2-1	TGCGCCAGCAGCGCTGGTTTTGCATGGTTCTTC	CASSAGFAWFF